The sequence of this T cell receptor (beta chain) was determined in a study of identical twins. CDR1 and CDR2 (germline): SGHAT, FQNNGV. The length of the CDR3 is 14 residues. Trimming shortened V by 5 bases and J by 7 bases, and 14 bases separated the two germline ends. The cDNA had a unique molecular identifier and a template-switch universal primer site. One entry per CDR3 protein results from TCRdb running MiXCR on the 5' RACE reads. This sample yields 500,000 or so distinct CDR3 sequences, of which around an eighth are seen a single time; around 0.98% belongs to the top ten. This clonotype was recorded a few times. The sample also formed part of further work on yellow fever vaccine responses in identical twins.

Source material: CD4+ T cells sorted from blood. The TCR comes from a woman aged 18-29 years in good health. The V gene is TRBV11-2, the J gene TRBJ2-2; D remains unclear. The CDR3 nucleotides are TGTGCCAGCAGCCTCACAACCTCAGGCGGGGAGCTGTTTTTT. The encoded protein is CASSLTTSGGELFF.